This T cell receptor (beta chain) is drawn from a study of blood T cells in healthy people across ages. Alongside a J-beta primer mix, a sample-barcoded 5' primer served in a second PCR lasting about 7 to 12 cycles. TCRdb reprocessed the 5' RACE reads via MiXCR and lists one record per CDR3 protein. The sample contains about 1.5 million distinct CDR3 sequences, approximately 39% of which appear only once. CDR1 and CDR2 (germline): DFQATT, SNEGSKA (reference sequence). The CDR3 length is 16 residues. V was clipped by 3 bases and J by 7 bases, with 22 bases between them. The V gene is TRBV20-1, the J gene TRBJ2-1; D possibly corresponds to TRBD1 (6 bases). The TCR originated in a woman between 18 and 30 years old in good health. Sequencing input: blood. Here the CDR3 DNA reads TGCAGTGCTAGGTTCCCTAGGGGGAGCTTAAAGAATGAGCAGTTCTTC. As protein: CSARFPRGSLKNEQFF.